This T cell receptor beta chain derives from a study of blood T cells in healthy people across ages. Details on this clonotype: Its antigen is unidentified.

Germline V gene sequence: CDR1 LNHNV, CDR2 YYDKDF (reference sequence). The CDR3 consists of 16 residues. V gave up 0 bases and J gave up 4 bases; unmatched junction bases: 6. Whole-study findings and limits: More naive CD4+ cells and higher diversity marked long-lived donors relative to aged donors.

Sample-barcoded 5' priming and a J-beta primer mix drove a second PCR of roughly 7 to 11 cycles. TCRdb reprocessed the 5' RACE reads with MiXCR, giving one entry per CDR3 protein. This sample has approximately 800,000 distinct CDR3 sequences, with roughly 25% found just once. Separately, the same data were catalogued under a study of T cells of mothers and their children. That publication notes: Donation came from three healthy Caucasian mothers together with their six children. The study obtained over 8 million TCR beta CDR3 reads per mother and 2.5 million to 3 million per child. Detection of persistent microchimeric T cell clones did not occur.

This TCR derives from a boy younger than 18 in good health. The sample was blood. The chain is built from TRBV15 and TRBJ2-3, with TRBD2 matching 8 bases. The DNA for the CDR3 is TGTGCCACCAGCAGAGATTTGAGCGGGGGTTCAGATACGCAGTATTTT. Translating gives CATSRDLSGGSDTQYF.